Detailed here is one T cell receptor (beta chain). Antigen unknown. The CDR3 consists of 13 residues. In germline, CDR1 is MNHEY, CDR2 SVGAGI. The V end was cut by 4 bases, the J end by 3 bases, with 10 bases between. The data were produced by immunoSEQ multiplex PCR, yet TCRdb's version contains in-frame clones alone and is incomplete. This table holds 200,000 to 250,000 clones, about four fifths found once. This record comes from a study of cytotoxic CD8 clonotypes in ibrutinib-treated CLL. Study-wide findings and caveats: Clonality increased with ibrutinib response but returned toward baseline at progression. Baseline clonality, higher than in age-matched healthy donors, tracked circulating CD8+ T-cell counts.

This TCR was sampled from a human donor with chronic lymphocytic leukemia. Sequenced here: PBMCs, sampled after 12 months of ibrutinib treatment. The genes are TRBV6-5 and TRBJ2-7, with D tentatively TRBD1 (6 bases). The CDR3 bases are TGTGCCAGCAGTTCCGGACAGAGCTACGAGCAGTACTTC. Translating it yields CASSSGQSYEQYF.